Listed below are T cell receptor beta chains from one sample, sequenced in a study of cytomegalovirus exposure and HLA in healthy donors. Produced via immunoSEQ multiplex PCR; TCRdb's table is partial and in-frame only. Counted here are 120,000 to 150,000 clones, approximately 91% occurring once; the ten biggest clones make up about 3.5%. The specimen was PBMCs. The receptors stem from a woman between 18 and 30 years old in good health and CMV-seropositive. Each CDR3 is given with its conserved first and last residue.

v_gene,CDR3aa
TRBV30,CASRTSGNNEQFF
TRBV7-2,CASSLGGAEAQYF
TRBV4-3,CASSQETGGFEKLFF
TRBV15,CATSSQRVGTDTQYF
TRBV11-2,CASSWGDSQPQHF
TRBV10-1,CASSESGLAGGPSTDTQYF
TRBV7-9,CASRSTGTEINEQFF
TRBV11-2,CASSYNRVVPTDDDKYF
TRBV4-1,CASSQEGEGGLRDTQYF
TRBV29-1,CSVGGTGASGANVLTF
TRBV7-9,CASSLPRQVYGYTF
TRBV19,CASSPRDRGPQTEAFF
TRBV19,CASTPGQANTEAFF
TRBV10-1,CASSEGKRGNYEQYF
TRBV30,CAWSPAGSGWETQYF
TRBV18,CASSFSPGSYEQYF
TRBV10-1,CASSESPSGTDTQYF
TRBV6-5,CASSYPTGSGTEQYF
TRBV30,CAWGTSYEQYF
TRBV29-1,CSVEGTSDSEAFF
TRBV7-9,CASSLEHPNTEAFF
TRBV15,CATSRDWGGDQPQHF
TRBV27,CASSLSPGYFSGANVLTF
TRBV11-3,CASSVTSGRNEQFF
TRBV5-1,CASSLDPGTGFSYGYTF
TRBV27,CASSQGQGAFQPQHF
TRBV2,CASSARSGGTQYF
TRBV11-3,CASSLEGRGWGETQYF
TRBV11-3,CASSAGVAFAEAFF
TRBV27,CASSLSLAGGTGELFF
TRBV4-1,CASSQGSGQYNEQFF
TRBV9,CASSVAGGIEQYF
TRBV19,CASSPGTGGQETQYF
TRBV13,CASSLTSGEQFF
TRBV9,CASSVRYGRAEDTQYF
TRBV2,CASIGGTGELFF
TRBV5-3,CARDRVPGELFF
TRBV4-1,CASSPGLAGMNTGELFF
TRBV28,CASSLGGGPYEQYF
TRBV19,CASSPHPGQNNQPQHF
TRBV27,CASSPRLVRYQETQYF
TRBV14,CASSPGQAYGYTF
TRBV6-5,CASTLVGPMNTEAFF
TRBV11-2,CASSIPGVSYEQYF
TRBV11-3,CASSARQGKGSTDTQYF
TRBV29-1,CSVDVGAYEQYF
TRBV6-5,CASSYGQRTDTQYF
TRBV9,CASSPRALEGSEAFF
TRBV9,CASSPPDMNTGELFF
TRBV7-8,CASSDRVGQWSSGYTF
TRBV6-1,CASSRAGGPIEQYF
TRBV11-2,CASSLVGTSGNEQFF
TRBV5-1,CASNQGDYEQYF
TRBV12-2,CASRFLLAGGSYEQYF